Below are 24 T cell receptor beta chains sequenced from a single sample in a study of CXCR3-negative and CXCR3-positive naive CD8 T cells. UMI-labeled TRB cDNA libraries were prepared by 5' RACE. For each CDR3 protein, TCRdb gives one entry from its re-call of the 5' RACE reads, without DNA. The listing contains approximately 96,000 distinct CDR3 sequences. For these TCRs, the target antigens are not known. Notes on the study in general: For CXCR3-positive naive cells, TRB CDR3s were more hydrophobic than those of CXCR3-negative naive cells.

Sequencing was done on a sample of naive CXCR3+ CD8+ T cells from blood. Subset indicated: CD45RO-CCR7+CD27+CD95- naive CD8+ T cells expressing CXCR3 (TNR3+). The receptors originated from a human donor in good health. Some clones in this sample may be carry-over from other donors' samples.

The chain combines TRBV12-3 or TRBV12-4 with TRBJ2-1. This CDR3 spans 13 amino acids. The CDR3: CASSFVALNEQFF.

The V and J genes are TRBV12-3 or TRBV12-4 and TRBJ2-1; the TCRdb call, TRBD1, lacks DNA for checking. The CDR3 is made up of 15 amino acids. This CDR3 is CASSPTGRQGNEQFF.

J is TRBJ2-2 and V is TRBV7-3; TCRdb returns TRBD1, unconfirmable since there is no DNA. This CDR3 region has 14 residues. Per the germline V gene, CDR1 is SGHTA and CDR2 is FQGTGA. The CDR3 sequence is CASRAGENTGELFF.

V usage is TRBV11-2 and J usage is TRBJ2-5; the TCRdb D gene call, TRBD2, has no DNA to confirm it. In germline, CDR1 is SGHAT, CDR2 FQNNGV. The CDR3 totals 15 residues. CDR3 loop: CASSLPSGVLETQYF. Full variable domain (missing parts from reference TRBV11-2 and TRBJ2-5): EAGVAQSPRYKIIEKRQSVAFWCNPISGHATLYWYQQILGQGPKLLIQFQNNGVVDDSQLPKDRFSAERLKGVDSTLKIQPAKLEDSAVYLCASSLPSGVLETQYFGPGTRLLVL.

The gene calls are TRBV6-5 and TRBJ2-7. This CDR3 is 13 amino acids long. Germline CDR1 and CDR2: MNHEY and SVGAGI. The CDR3 protein is CASRPPAEGEQYF.

The CDR3 sequence: CSARITGTGSNYGYTF. The rearrangement uses TRBV20-1 and TRBJ1-2; without DNA, the TCRdb call of TRBD1 cannot be checked. The CDR3 length is 16 residues. The V gene's germline CDR1 is DFQATT and CDR2 SNEGSKA (reference sequence).

This chain links TRBV5-1 with TRBJ1-2. CDR1 is SGHRS and CDR2 is YFSETQ in the germline V gene. The CDR3 loop spans 15 amino acids. The CDR3 spells CASSADEPQIYGYTF.

The V gene is TRBV19, the J gene TRBJ1-5. In germline, CDR1 is LNHDA, CDR2 SQIVND (reference sequence). This CDR3 is built from 13 residues. The CDR3 loop is CASSIWQYQPQHF. Variable domain in full (rest from reference TRBV19 and TRBJ1-5): DGGITQSPKYLFRKEGQNVTLSCEQNLNHDAMYWYRQDPGQGLRLIYYSQIVNDFQKGDIAEGYSVSREKKESFPLTVTSAQKNPTAFYLCASSIWQYQPQHFGDGTRLSIL.

The rearrangement uses TRBV2 and TRBJ2-1; TCRdb indicates TRBD2, and absent DNA this call remains unverified. The CDR3 is 16 residues long. Germline V gene sequence: CDR1 SNHLY, CDR2 FYNNEI. CDR3 sequence: CASSEVRTSTVDEQFF.

This chain joins TRBV11-1 and TRBJ2-1; TCRdb picks TRBD1, but there is no DNA to check that call. CDR1 and CDR2 (germline): SGHAT, FQDESV (reference sequence). The CDR3 contains 13 residues. CDR3 loop: CASSLRGHDEQFF.

The CDR3 protein is CASSYYSGGASETQYF. The chain has TRBV6-2 or TRBV6-3 and TRBJ2-5; without DNA, the TCRdb call of TRBD2 cannot be checked. This CDR3 spans 16 amino acids. From germline, CDR1 is MNHEY and CDR2 SVGEGT.

J is TRBJ1-1 and V is TRBV14. This CDR3 is built from 19 residues. CDR1 and CDR2 (germline): SGHDN, FVKESK. The CDR3 sequence is CASSQEYFEVDEMNTEAFF.

V is TRBV30 and J is TRBJ1-1; TCRdb returns TRBD1, unconfirmable since there is no DNA. In germline, CDR1 is GTSNPN, CDR2 SVGIG (reference sequence). This CDR3 spans 13 amino acids. The CDR3 region is CAWGTGMNTEAFF.

V gene TRBV30 combines with J gene TRBJ2-1; TCRdb lists TRBD1, though no DNA is available to test this call. From germline, CDR1 is GTSNPN and CDR2 SVGIG (reference sequence). This CDR3 is built from 12 residues. The CDR3 is CAWSLTGYEQFF.

The CDR3 reads CASSERGGPPAYNEQFF. V gene TRBV2 combines with J gene TRBJ2-1; TCRdb calls TRBD2, which cannot be checked without DNA. Germline-derived CDR1 and CDR2 are SNHLY and FYNNEI. CDR3 size: 17 residues.

J is TRBJ2-5 and V is TRBV29-1; as DNA is missing, the TRBD1 call by TCRdb cannot be tested. Germline CDR1 is SQVTM and CDR2 is ANQGSEA. This CDR3 has 13 amino acids. This chain's CDR3 is CSVVWGIGETQYF.

The chain is built from TRBV7-9 and TRBJ2-3. CDR3 size: 16 residues. Germline CDR1 reads SEHNR; CDR2 reads FQNEAQ (reference sequence). The CDR3 is CASSFTDLHYTDTQYF.

The chain uses TRBV7-9 and TRBJ1-2. CDR1 and CDR2 from the germline V gene are SEHNR and FQNEAQ (reference sequence). The CDR3 length is 11 residues. The CDR3 protein is CASRPFYGYTF. The complete variable domain, with remaining parts taken from reference TRBV7-9 and TRBJ1-2, reads DTGVSQNPRHKITKRGQNVTFRCDPISEHNRLYWYRQTLGQGPEFLTYFQNEAQLEKSRLLSDRFSAERPKGSFSTLEIQRTEQGDSAMYLCASRPFYGYTFGSGTRLTVV.

The V gene is TRBV6-5, the J gene TRBJ2-7; TCRdb outputs TRBD1, but without DNA this stays unchecked. CDR3 length: 15 residues. Germline V gene sequence: CDR1 MNHEY, CDR2 SVGAGI. The CDR3 protein is CASSYSSRDLGEQYF.

The chain links TRBV4-3 to TRBJ2-1. CDR1 is LGHNA and CDR2 is YSLEER in the germline V gene. CDR3 length: 12 amino acids. The CDR3 loop reads CASSRRNGEQFF.

The chain combines TRBV29-1 with TRBJ2-1; no DNA is available, so the TRBD2 call from TCRdb remains unchecked. CDR1 is SQVTM, CDR2 ANQGSEA, per germline. CDR3 length equals 15 residues. The CDR3 loop is CSVELTSGRVIEQFF.

The chain recombines TRBV10-2 with TRBJ1-1; without DNA, the TCRdb call of TRBD1 cannot be checked. In germline, CDR1 is WSHSY, CDR2 SAAADI. The CDR3 runs to 11 residues. CDR3 amino acids: CASGQASGAFF.

This CDR3 reads CATSIRTGDHQPQHF. The chain has TRBV15 and TRBJ1-5; TCRdb returns TRBD1, unconfirmable since there is no DNA. The CDR3 length is 15 residues. Germline lookup yields CDR1 LNHNV and CDR2 YYDKDF (reference sequence).

The genes are TRBV14 and TRBJ1-5; TCRdb calls TRBD1, which cannot be checked without DNA. The CDR3 has 19 residues. CDR1 and CDR2 from the germline V gene are SGHDN and FVKESK. The CDR3 sequence is CASSQDPRGTGNSNQPQHF.